This TCR beta chain was identified during a study of cytomegalovirus exposure and HLA in healthy donors. The CDR3 runs 16 residues. V was trimmed by 0 bases and J by 9 bases, leaving 24 bases between them. The germline V gene encodes CDR1 SQVTM and CDR2 ANQGSEA. Study-wide results and caveats: Later on, analysis showed that most CMV-associated TCR beta chains appeared to be HLA-restricted. CMV serostatus was the only recorded immune exposure for donors. Association of 16,951 TCR beta sequences with HLA alleles was found at 0.05 false discovery rate in a later analysis.

With respect to this clone: What it binds is not known.

The PCR made use of 60 Vbeta and 13 Jbeta primers. As handled by the study authors: Some 80 million unique TCR beta chains, roughly 10 million shared, were counted in a later analysis. Assay used: immunoSEQ multiplex PCR; TCRdb lists only in-frame clones, some missing. V, J and clone size were drawn from that table, and D and trimming were deduced from the DNA. The listing contains about 130,000 clones. The rearrangement links TRBV29-1 to TRBJ2-7; possibly TRBD1 for D (6 bases). The TCR sequence derives from a woman aged 55-70 years in good health and CMV-seronegative. Source material: PBMCs. The CDR3 nucleotides are TGCAGCGTTGAAGATTTGGGGGCGGCCAACAATTTCGGGCAGTACTTC. The encoded protein is CSVEDLGAANNFGQYF.